Listed here are 18 T cell receptor beta chains from one sample, sequenced in a study of blood T cell repertoires in COVID-19. The data were produced by immunoSEQ multiplex PCR, yet TCRdb's version contains in-frame clones alone and is incomplete. The sample shows 130,000 or so clones, over 80% of them seen only once. The sequenced sample was peripheral blood. All receptors come from a human donor in a cohort sampled during active COVID-19.

The chain is built from TRBV5-1 and TRBJ1-3, with 7 bases that match TRBD1. V was pared by 1 base and J by 4 bases, with 5 bases of the junction left unmatched. There are 15 residues in the CDR3. CDR1 and CDR2 from the germline V gene are SGHRS and YFSETQ. CDR3 amino acids: CASSLSGTVGNTIYF. In DNA form, the CDR3 reads TGCGCCAGCAGCTTGAGTGGGACAGTGGGAAACACCATATATTTT.

V gene TRBV4-1 combines with J gene TRBJ2-5; perhaps TRBD1 as D (6 bases). Germline CDR1 MGHRA, CDR2 YSYEKL. The V end was cut by 1 base, the J end by 1 base, with 13 bases between. The CDR3 contains 16 residues. CDR3 sequence reads: CASSQAPGQIQETQYF. The DNA of the CDR3 is TGCGCCAGCAGCCAAGCCCCCGGACAGATCCAAGAGACCCAGTACTTC.

This chain connects TRBV19 to TRBJ1-4, with TRBD1 identical over 9 bases. V was pared by 11 bases and J by 0 bases, with 10 bases of the junction left unmatched. Germline-derived CDR1 and CDR2 are LNHDA and SQIVND (reference sequence). The CDR3 consists of 16 residues. The CDR3 here is CASKWGQGTTNEKLFF. CDR3 nucleotide sequence: TGTGCCTCAAAATGGGGACAGGGAACAACTAATGAAAAACTGTTTTTT. Full variable domain (remainder filled in from reference TRBV19 and TRBJ1-4): DGGITQSPKYLFRKEGQNVTLSCEQNLNHDAMYWYRQDPGQGLRLIYYSQIVNDFQKGDIAEGYSVSREKKESFPLTVTSAQKNPTAFYLCASKWGQGTTNEKLFFGSGTQLSVL.

The chain carries TRBV10-3 and TRBJ1-4; D is possibly TRBD1 (5 bases). The germline V and J ends were trimmed by 8 bases and 6 bases, with 10 bases remaining between them. From germline, CDR1 is ENHRY and CDR2 SYGVKD. The CDR3 runs to 12 residues. CDR3 protein: CAIGWGDEKLFF. CDR3 DNA: TGTGCCATCGGGTGGGGGGATGAAAAACTGTTTTTT.

In its sample, this clone was seen once. This chain uses TRBV28 with TRBJ1-1; 9 bases match TRBD1. CDR1 and CDR2 (germline): MDHEN, SYDVKM. V lost 6 bases, J lost 3 bases, and 8 bases stayed unmatched. The CDR3 runs 15 residues. CDR3: CASSPIWDRDTEAFF. In DNA, the CDR3 is TGTGCCAGCAGCCCTATTTGGGACAGGGACACTGAAGCTTTCTTT.

In its sample, this clone was seen a few times. V and J are TRBV5-1 and TRBJ1-2; tentative D call: TRBD1 (5 bases). Per germline, CDR1 SGHRS and CDR2 YFSETQ. The CDR3 length is 15 residues. V lost 4 bases and J 8 bases, leaving 21 bases between the germline ends. CDR3 in DNA: TGCGCCAGCAGCCCTGACCGGAGGGGTTTAGAGGGCTACACCTTC. Residues: CASSPDRRGLEGYTF.

V and J are TRBV9 and TRBJ1-2; perhaps TRBD1 as D (5 bases). Trimming left V 3 bases short and J 8 bases short, with 14 bases between. This CDR3 has 13 amino acids. From germline, CDR1 is SGDLS and CDR2 YYNGEE. The CDR3 sequence: CASSASRVTGYTF. The CDR3 nucleotides are TGTGCCAGCAGCGCTTCCAGGGTGACCGGCTACACCTTC.

This rearrangement joins TRBV27 to TRBJ2-3; 13 positions agree with TRBD2. Germline loops: CDR1 MNHEY, CDR2 SMNVEV (reference sequence). CDR3 length: 15 amino acids. V trimming: 6 bases; J trimming: 6 bases; junction bases outside the gene matches: 6. For the CDR3, the DNA is TGTGCCAGCAGCGGACTAGCGGGAGTAGGTGATACGCAGTATTTT. Protein: CASSGLAGVGDTQYF.

The rearrangement uses TRBV6-1 and TRBJ1-6; 7 nucleotides agree with TRBD1. The CDR3 spans 14 residues. Germline trimming cut 2 bases from V and 9 bases from J; bases unmatched to any gene: 4. CDR1 and CDR2 from the germline V gene are MNHNS and SASEGT. The CDR3 sequence is CASSERGPGSPLHF. Here the CDR3 DNA reads TGTGCCAGCAGTGAAAGGGGGCCAGGTTCACCCCTCCACTTT.

The rearrangement joins TRBV27 to TRBJ2-2; D not certain. This CDR3 contains 12 residues. V was trimmed by 3 bases and J by 6 bases, leaving 5 bases between them. CDR1 is MNHEY, CDR2 SMNVEV, per germline (reference sequence). CDR3 amino acids: CASSFIAGELFF. CDR3 DNA sequence: TGTGCCAGCAGTTTTATAGCCGGGGAGCTGTTTTTT.

The chain uses TRBV6-5 and TRBJ2-1; 7 positions agree with TRBD2. Unmatched junction bases numbered 11, after V lost 4 bases and J lost 5 bases. The CDR3 runs to 16 residues. Germline CDR1 reads MNHEY; CDR2 reads SVGAGI. The DNA for the CDR3 is TGTGCCAGCAGTTTACTCGCCCAAGGACTAGACAATGAGCAGTTCTTC. Its protein product is CASSLLAQGLDNEQFF.

This rearrangement joins TRBV5-6 to TRBJ2-6; 10 bases align to TRBD1. This CDR3 region has 16 residues. CDR1 and CDR2 (germline): SGHDT, YYEEEE. J was trimmed by 3 bases and V by 4 bases; bases with no gene match: 4. CDR3 amino acids: CASSRQGAVGANVLTF. DNA of the CDR3: TGTGCCAGCAGCCGACAGGGGGCTGTTGGGGCCAACGTCCTGACTTTC.

This clone was counted many times. The V and J genes are TRBV5-1 and TRBJ1-1; tentative D call: TRBD1 (6 bases). This CDR3 spans 16 amino acids. Germline values: CDR1 SGHRS, CDR2 YFSETQ. Deletions cut 4 bases from V and 4 bases from J, with 20 bases between. CDR3 residues: CASSTGLDSRGTEAFF. The CDR3 DNA sequence: TGCGCCAGCAGCACCGGACTGGACAGCCGGGGCACTGAAGCTTTCTTT.

This CDR3 reads CAVAGFSYEQYF. The CDR3 bases are TGTGCCGTAGCGGGGTTCTCCTACGAGCAGTACTTC. V is TRBV6-1 and J is TRBJ2-7; 8 nucleotides line up with TRBD2. The CDR3 sequence is 12 residues long. The V segment lost 11 bases and the J segment 0 bases; nucleotides outside the gene matches: 3. The germline CDR1 and CDR2 sequences are MNHNS and SASEGT.

The chain recombines TRBV5-1 with TRBJ1-2; tentatively, D is TRBD1 (5 bases). The germline V and J ends were trimmed by 2 bases and 1 base, with 6 bases remaining between them. Germline assignment: CDR1 SGHRS and CDR2 YFSETQ. This CDR3 is built from 13 residues. The CDR3 sequence: CASSFDSNYGYTF. In DNA, the CDR3 is TGCGCCAGCAGCTTTGACAGTAACTATGGCTACACCTTC.

V is TRBV3-1 (or the pseudogene TRBV3-2) and J is TRBJ2-1; a possible D gene is TRBD2 (6 bases). This CDR3 comprises 16 residues. Germline V gives CDR1 LGHDT, CDR2 YNNKEL (reference sequence). V was shortened by 4 bases and J by 6 bases, with 19 bases between the two germline ends. The CDR3 DNA is TGTGCCAGCAGCCCTACCGGGGACTGGGCCGGCAATGAGCAGTTCTTC. This gives the protein CASSPTGDWAGNEQFF.

V and J are TRBV27 and TRBJ2-1; TRBD2 might be the D (6 bases). The CDR3 runs 15 residues. Per the germline V gene, CDR1 is MNHEY and CDR2 is SMNVEV (reference sequence). The V end lost 3 bases, the J end lost 7 bases, and 16 bases lay between the germline ends. The CDR3 DNA is TGTGCCAGCAGTTTTTATGAGTCCCGGGGGAATGAGCAGTTCTTC. It yields the protein CASSFYESRGNEQFF.

The CDR3 DNA follows: TGTGCCAGCAGCTTAGTCGGCAGGGGATTTGTTGGCTACACCTTC. This codes for CASSLVGRGFVGYTF. The chain couples TRBV7-9 to TRBJ1-2, with D possibly being TRBD1 (6 bases). Per germline, CDR1 SEHNR and CDR2 FQNEAQ (reference sequence). This CDR3 has 15 residues. V gave up 1 base and J gave up 7 bases, with 16 bases separating them.